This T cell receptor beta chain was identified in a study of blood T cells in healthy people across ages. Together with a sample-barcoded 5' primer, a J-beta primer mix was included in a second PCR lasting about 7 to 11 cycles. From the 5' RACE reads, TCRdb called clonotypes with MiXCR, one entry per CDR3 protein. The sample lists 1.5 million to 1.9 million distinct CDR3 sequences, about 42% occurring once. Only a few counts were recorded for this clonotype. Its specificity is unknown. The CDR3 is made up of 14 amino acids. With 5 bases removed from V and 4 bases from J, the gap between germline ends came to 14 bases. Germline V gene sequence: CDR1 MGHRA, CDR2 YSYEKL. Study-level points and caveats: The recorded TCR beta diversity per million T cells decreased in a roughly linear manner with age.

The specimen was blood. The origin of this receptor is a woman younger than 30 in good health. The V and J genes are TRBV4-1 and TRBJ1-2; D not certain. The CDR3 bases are TGCGCCAGCAGCAGCGGGCATGGCGGCTATGGCTACACCTTC. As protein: CASSSGHGGYGYTF.